This TCR beta chain stems from a study of response to subunit inactivated influenza vaccine. TCRdb reprocessed the RT-PCR reads with MiXCR, giving one entry per CDR3 protein. The table shows some 570,000 distinct CDR3 sequences, with 11% occurring only once. Trimming cost V 2 bases and J 0 bases, with 11 bases left between them. This CDR3 has 16 residues. Germline V gene lookup returns CDR1 MNHNS and CDR2 SASEGT. This clonotype appeared a few times. These data also formed part of another study, on T cells expressing NK-cell markers. Per that paper: The authors generated TCR beta cDNA through 5'RACE template switching with UMIs. Sorted CD3+CD56-NKG2C+, CD3+CD56+NKG2C+ and CD3+CD56+NKG2C- T cells supplied the TCR beta repertoires. Dominant NKG2C+ clonotypes accounted for roughly 1.0-8% of CD8+ T cells in 5 to 7 donors. Similarly, these clonotypes led the CD3+CD56-NKG2C+ fraction as well in a few donors. HCMV specificity was not established for the expanded NKG2C+ T cell clones.

The TCR was taken from a man aged 50 to 59 who received an inactivated influenza vaccine. This sample comprised PBMCs from blood, obtained on the day of vaccination. The chain recombines TRBV6-1 with TRBJ2-1; D uncertain. The CDR3, as DNA: TGTGCCAGCAGTGAAATTGGAGATGCCTCCTACAATGAGCAGTTCTTC. Translating gives CASSEIGDASYNEQFF.